This T cell receptor beta chain was sequenced in a study of T-cell memory formation after mild COVID-19. Study-level findings and limits: Pre-infection memory contained some responding clones, which suggested that cross-reactive memory had joined. Contracting clones from day 15 to 85 showed balanced CD4/CD8; later expanders favored CD4+.

Researchers used 5'RACE with constant-segment primers to make TCR alpha and TCR beta cDNA libraries that carry sample barcodes and UMIs. Each CDR3 protein gets one entry after TCRdb re-called the 5' RACE reads with MiXCR. The sample holds fewer than 350,000 distinct CDR3 sequences, approximately 15% seen once. The sample holds a few counts of this clonotype. Its specificity is not known. Germline CDR1 KGHDR, CDR2 SFDVKD. V was pared by 3 bases and J by 4 bases, with 14 bases between. This CDR3 contains 15 residues. The chain joins TRBV24-1 to TRBJ2-5, with D perhaps matching TRBD2 (5 bases). The origin of this receptor is a man between 18 and 35 years old who had mild COVID-19 (a few samples of this study predate the infection). Cell type and time point are not known. Sequenced: PBMCs or a T cell subset sorted from them (not recorded which). CDR3 protein: CATSDGLLGRETQYF. The CDR3 DNA is TGTGCCACCAGTGATGGGTTACTAGGGAGAGAGACCCAGTACTTC.